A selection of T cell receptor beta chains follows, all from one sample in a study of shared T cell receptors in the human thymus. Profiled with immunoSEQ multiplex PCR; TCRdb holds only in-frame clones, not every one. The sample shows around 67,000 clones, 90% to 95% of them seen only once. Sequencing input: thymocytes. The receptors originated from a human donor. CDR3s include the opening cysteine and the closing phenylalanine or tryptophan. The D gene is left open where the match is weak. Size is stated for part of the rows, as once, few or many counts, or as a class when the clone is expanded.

cdr3_nt: TGTGCCAGCAGCTTAGGGACTAGCGGGGTCTCCTACGAGCAGTACTTC
cdr3_aa: CASSLGTSGVSYEQYF
clone_size: NA
j_call: TRBJ2-7
d_call: TRBD2
v_call: TRBV7-3

cdr3_nt: TGTGCCAGCTCACCAGGGGGGATGAAGACAGATACGCAGTATTTT
cdr3_aa: CASSPGGMKTDTQYF
clone_size: NA
j_call: TRBJ2-3
d_call: NA
v_call: TRBV18

cdr3_nt: TGTGCCAGCAGTATTGGGACAGCTGATAATTCACCCCTCCACTTT
cdr3_aa: CASSIGTADNSPLHF
clone_size: NA
j_call: TRBJ1-6
d_call: TRBD1
v_call: TRBV27

cdr3_nt: TGTGCCAGCAGTTTATTCCCTAGTCGGGGGGGCTACACCTTC
cdr3_aa: CASSLFPSRGGYTF
clone_size: NA
j_call: TRBJ1-2
d_call: NA
v_call: TRBV27

cdr3_nt: TGTGCCATCGGGGCCTACGAGCAGTACTTC
cdr3_aa: CAIGAYEQYF
clone_size: NA
j_call: TRBJ2-7
d_call: NA
v_call: TRBV10-3

cdr3_nt: TGTGCCAGCAGCCTACGGACAGGGAGGGACACTGAAGCTTTCTTT
cdr3_aa: CASSLRTGRDTEAFF
clone_size: NA
j_call: TRBJ1-1
d_call: TRBD1
v_call: TRBV7-9

cdr3_nt: TGCAGTGCTCTCGGGACAGATACGCAGTATTTT
cdr3_aa: CSALGTDTQYF
clone_size: once
j_call: TRBJ2-3
d_call: NA
v_call: TRBV20-1

cdr3_nt: TGTGCCAGCAGCCAAGATTGGGCGGGGGTAAACACCGGGGAGCTGTTTTTT
cdr3_aa: CASSQDWAGVNTGELFF
clone_size: NA
j_call: TRBJ2-2
d_call: TRBD2
v_call: TRBV4-2

cdr3_nt: TGTGCCAGCAGTGAAACAGGGGTGAAATACAATGAGCAGTTCTTC
cdr3_aa: CASSETGVKYNEQFF
clone_size: NA
j_call: TRBJ2-1
d_call: TRBD1
v_call: TRBV6-4

cdr3_nt: TGTGCCACCAGCAGGGTAGCGGGCGGGGGGGCCCATGAGCAGTTCTTC
cdr3_aa: CATSRVAGGGAHEQFF
clone_size: NA
j_call: TRBJ2-1
d_call: TRBD2
v_call: TRBV15

cdr3_nt: TGCGCCAGCAGCTTGGGACTAGCGGGGGGCTATGAGCAGTTCTTC
cdr3_aa: CASSLGLAGGYEQFF
clone_size: NA
j_call: TRBJ2-1
d_call: TRBD2
v_call: TRBV5-1

cdr3_nt: TGTGCCAGTAGGCCCACGCAGGGAAACACCATATATTTT
cdr3_aa: CASRPTQGNTIYF
clone_size: NA
j_call: TRBJ1-3
d_call: NA
v_call: TRBV19

cdr3_nt: TGTGCCAGCAGCCCCCCAGGACTAGCGGGGAGCCAAGAGACCCAGTACTTC
cdr3_aa: CASSPPGLAGSQETQYF
clone_size: once
j_call: TRBJ2-5
d_call: TRBD2
v_call: TRBV11-2

cdr3_nt: TGTGCCAGCAGTGACCGGGACAGTTACAATGAGCAGTTCTTC
cdr3_aa: CASSDRDSYNEQFF
clone_size: NA
j_call: TRBJ2-1
d_call: TRBD1
v_call: TRBV6-1

cdr3_nt: TGTGCCAGCAGTAACGACAGGGACCGGAACACTGAAGCTTTCTTT
cdr3_aa: CASSNDRDRNTEAFF
clone_size: NA
j_call: TRBJ1-1
d_call: TRBD1
v_call: TRBV5-6

cdr3_nt: TGTGCCAGCGGCCCCACCCGGGCAGATACGCAGTATTTT
cdr3_aa: CASGPTRADTQYF
clone_size: NA
j_call: TRBJ2-3
d_call: NA
v_call: TRBV11-2

cdr3_nt: TGCGCCAGCAGCCAAGATTACGGCCAGAATAACTATGGCTACACCTTC
cdr3_aa: CASSQDYGQNNYGYTF
clone_size: NA
j_call: TRBJ1-2
d_call: NA
v_call: TRBV4-3

cdr3_nt: TGTGCTAGTGGTTTGGTAGATGTCGTACCCCCAGGGGACACTGAAGCTTTCTTT
cdr3_aa: CASGLVDVVPPGDTEAFF
clone_size: NA
j_call: TRBJ1-1
d_call: NA
v_call: TRBV12-5

cdr3_nt: TGTGCCAGCTCACCCAACCCGGGGGGCGTGGTGGGGCACAATGAGCAGTTCTTC
cdr3_aa: CASSPNPGGVVGHNEQFF
clone_size: NA
j_call: TRBJ2-1
d_call: NA
v_call: TRBV18

cdr3_nt: TGTGCCAGCAGTGTCCCCCGCGGGCCCGAAGAGACCCAGTACTTC
cdr3_aa: CASSVPRGPEETQYF
clone_size: NA
j_call: TRBJ2-5
d_call: NA
v_call: TRBV25-1